Listed here are 11 T cell receptor beta chains from one sample, sequenced in a study of identical twins (TCRdb year 2016). Preparation of the library involved 5' RACE. Sequencer: Illumina HiSeq 2000. TCRdb's own reprocessing of the public reads used fastp at Q25 and MiXCR and kept productive beta chains. Every CDR3 protein is listed once, alongside the most common genes and DNA of its rows. The sample table shows approximately 500,000 distinct CDR3 sequences, and 24% are seen once. The ten top clones hold 2.5% to 3.5% of the sample. The data also belong to a second study, concerning T cells expressing NK-cell markers.

Source material: CD4+ T cells sorted from blood. The source is a woman between 18 and 29 years old in good health.

This clonotype has just a few counts. This sequence joins TRBV5-1 and TRBJ1-5, with unresolved D. Germline V gene lookup returns CDR1 SGHRS and CDR2 YFSETQ. The CDR3 spans 14 residues. Trimming stripped 0 bases from V and 0 bases from J, with 4 bases between. CDR3 nucleotide sequence: TGCGCCAGCAGCTTGGGCTCTAGCAATCAGCCCCAGCATTTT. Its translation is CASSLGSSNQPQHF.

The V and J genes are TRBV12-3 or TRBV12-4 and TRBJ1-6; perhaps TRBD1 as D (5 bases). The CDR3 has 14 amino acids. V was cut by 6 bases and J by 4 bases, with 10 bases left in between. The CDR3 sequence: CASRGGPYNSPLHF. The CDR3 coding sequence is TGTGCCAGCAGGGGGGGACCTTATAATTCACCCCTCCACTTT.

The chain couples TRBV5-1 to TRBJ2-5; 12 bases line up with TRBD2. Germline lookup yields CDR1 SGHRS and CDR2 YFSETQ. Trimming at V came to 0 bases and at J to 5 bases, leaving 8 bases not matched to a gene. The CDR3 extends over 17 amino acids. DNA for the CDR3: TGCGCCAGCAGCTTGGGCCTAGCGGGAGGGCCGGGTGAGACCCAGTACTTC. This encodes CASSLGLAGGPGETQYF.

The chain links TRBV27 to TRBJ1-2; 10 bases match TRBD1. The germline V gene has CDR1 MNHEY and CDR2 SMNVEV (reference sequence). This CDR3 is 15 amino acids long. The V and J ends lost 4 bases and 4 bases, in that order; junction bases with no gene match: 6. CDR3 amino acids: CASSSVGQGLYGYTF. The CDR3 DNA is TGTGCCAGCAGTTCCGTGGGACAGGGGCTCTATGGCTACACCTTC.

This clonotype appeared a few times. This chain uses TRBV5-5 with TRBJ2-1; 9 bases fit TRBD1. The junction had 14 bases not matched to a gene; V was cut back by 0 bases and J by 13 bases. The CDR3 has 16 residues. The V gene's germline CDR1 is SGHKS and CDR2 YYEKEE (reference sequence). CDR3 bases: TGTGCCAGCAGCTTGGCCGATACAGGGGGCTTCTCCCTTCAGTTCTTC. This gives the protein CASSLADTGGFSLQFF.

The chain carries TRBV2 and TRBJ2-1, with D perhaps TRBD1 (5 bases). This CDR3 contains 16 residues. The germline gives CDR1 SNHLY, CDR2 FYNNEI. V lost 4 bases, J lost 1 base, and 14 bases lay in between. This chain's CDR3 is CASSGGQGVSYNEQFF. Written as DNA, the CDR3 is TGTGCCAGCAGTGGCGGCCAGGGTGTATCCTACAATGAGCAGTTCTTC.

This clonotype has just a few counts. The chain uses TRBV5-6 and TRBJ2-1; possible D gene TRBD1, 5 bases. CDR3 length equals 13 residues. Germline V gives CDR1 SGHDT, CDR2 YYEEEE. The V gene lost 0 bases and the J gene lost 12 bases, with 13 bases spanning the gap. DNA of the CDR3: TGTGCCAGCAGCTTGGCCCAGGGAAGGGTGCAGTTCTTC. Translation: CASSLAQGRVQFF.

The chain employs TRBV4-2 and TRBJ2-1; D ambiguous. The CDR3 contains 17 residues. Germline V gene sequence: CDR1 LGHNA, CDR2 YNFKEQ. V gave up 1 base and J gave up 6 bases, with 19 bases separating them. CDR3 DNA sequence: TGTGCCAGCAGCCAAGGATCGGGTACGAAGGATATCAATGAGCAGTTCTTC. Protein product: CASSQGSGTKDINEQFF.

The chain has TRBV10-3 and TRBJ2-7; maybe TRBD2 (5 bases). The germline gives CDR1 ENHRY, CDR2 SYGVKD. This CDR3 comprises 13 residues. V was shortened by 1 base and J by 6 bases, with 10 bases between the two germline ends. In nucleotides, the CDR3 is TGTGCCATCAGTGAGTACCGGACTTCCGAGCAGTACTTC. This codes for CAISEYRTSEQYF.

The sample holds a few counts of this clonotype. The CDR3 bases are TGTGCCAGCAGGAGGGACAGCTCTTCTGGAAACACCATATATTTT. Residues: CASRRDSSSGNTIYF. The J gene is TRBJ1-3, the V gene TRBV9; 7 positions match TRBD1. CDR3 length: 15 residues. V lost 5 bases and J lost 1; bases outside the gene matches: 6. Per germline, CDR1 SGDLS and CDR2 YYNGEE.

The gene calls are TRBV5-1 and TRBJ2-5, with D unclear. Germline CDR1 SGHRS, CDR2 YFSETQ. CDR3 length: 13 amino acids. V dropped 6 bases and J dropped 4 bases, with 13 bases sitting between them. CDR3 in DNA: TGCGCCAGCAATATCGGAGCGCGAGAGACCCAGTACTTC. This sequence encodes CASNIGARETQYF.